Sequencing of this T cell receptor beta chain was carried out in a study of cytomegalovirus exposure and HLA in healthy donors. Study-wide findings and caveats: Available immune exposure information was restricted to CMV serostatus only. A later analysis found common viral pathogens apparently linked to several of the most significant clusters. By a later analysis, the bulk of CMV-associated TCR beta chains appeared HLA-restricted.

Trimming took 6 bases from V and 4 from J, leaving 25 bases between them. Germline-derived CDR1 and CDR2 are LNHDA and SQIVND (reference sequence). The CDR3 loop spans 17 amino acids. PCR employed 60 Vbeta and 13 Jbeta primers. Sequenced by immunoSEQ multiplex PCR; TCRdb stores in-frame clones only, minus some. The data hold under 250,000 clones, with approximately 80% observed a single time. On this clone itself: Its antigen remains unidentified.

The chain recombines TRBV19 with TRBJ2-7; a weak D match, TRBD1 (6 bases). The clonotype comes from a man aged 45-65 years in good health and CMV-seronegative. Sequenced material: PBMCs. CDR3: CASSDPLGTPGIYEQYF. For the CDR3, the DNA is TGTGCCAGTAGCGACCCCCTCGGGACACCGGGGATTTACGAGCAGTACTTC.